This T cell receptor beta chain came from a study of cytomegalovirus exposure and HLA in healthy donors. Regarding the study as a whole: A later analysis linked a missense variant in DCLRE1C to the trimming of TCR beta V and J genes. Per published accounts, TCR beta sequences correctly predicted the HLA-A and HLA-B alleles of most subjects. Later on, an analysis tied about 17,000 TCR beta sequences to HLA alleles at 0.05 false discovery rate.

In the PCR, 60 Vbeta and 13 Jbeta primers were used. Method: immunoSEQ multiplex PCR; TCRdb's copy keeps in-frame clones and lacks some. The sample has under 200,000 clones, 60% to 85% seen once. The CDR3 totals 10 residues. The V end was cut by 6 bases, the J end by 4 bases, with 3 bases between. Germline loops: CDR1 MNHNS, CDR2 SASEGT. A remark on this clone: Its antigen is undetermined.

Source material: PBMCs. The sequence was collected from a woman between 40 and 55 years old in good health and CMV-seropositive. The chain has TRBV6-1 and TRBJ1-1; D ambiguous. The DNA of the CDR3 is TGTGCCAGCAGGAGCACTGAAGCTTTCTTT. Amino acids: CASRSTEAFF.